Listed below are T cell receptor beta chains from one sample, sequenced in a study of OX40 agonist ivuxolimab in advanced cancers. Clones were read by immunoSEQ multiplex PCR, and TCRdb kept only the in-frame ones, dropping some. The table lists tens of thousands of clones, approximately 80% of them singletons. The sequencing here drew on CD4+ or CD8+ T cells sorted from blood, taken in a trial of the OX40 agonist ivuxolimab. All receptors derive from an adult with an advanced solid tumor such as melanoma, head and neck, liver or kidney cancer. The CDR3 runs from the conserved cysteine through the conserved F or W. The order of the fields is J gene, V gene, D gene, clone size, CDR3 DNA, CDR3 protein. A D gene is named only where the DNA matches it firmly. Expanded clones are given a class, and other clones once, few, many or no size at all.

TRBJ2-1 TRBV27 - - TGTGCCAGCAGCTTAAATAACAATGAGCAGTTCTTC CASSLNNNEQFF
TRBJ2-1 TRBV28 TRBD2 few TGTGCCAGTTTCGCTACTAGCGGGAGAAGAAATGAGCAGTTCTTC CASFATSGRRNEQFF
TRBJ1-5 TRBV4-2 - - TGTGCCAGCAGCCAATACGAGGGTAGCAATCAGCCCCAGCATTTT CASSQYEGSNQPQHF
TRBJ1-1 TRBV4-1 - - TGCGCCAGCAGCCAAGTGGAGGCCGAACAAGCTTTCTTT CASSQVEAEQAFF
TRBJ2-1 TRBV11-2 - - TGTGCCAGCAGCGGAATGACTGGTTTGTACAATGAGCAGTTCTTC CASSGMTGLYNEQFF
TRBJ1-5 TRBV10-3 - - TGTGCCATCAGGACGGACGGGAGCAATCAGCCCCAGCATTTT CAIRTDGSNQPQHF
TRBJ1-1 TRBV5-6 TRBD1 - TGTGCCAGCAGCTTGAAGGGGGCTCTGGTGGCTTTCTTT CASSLKGALVAFF
TRBJ1-2 TRBV2 - few TGTGCCAGCAGTGTCTTGGATGGCTACACCTTC CASSVLDGYTF
TRBJ1-5 TRBV30 - once TGTGCCTGGAGTGTACTTGGGACACTAAATCAGCCCCAGCATTTT CAWSVLGTLNQPQHF
TRBJ2-3 TRBV6-1 TRBD2 - TGTGCCAGCAGCCTTCTAGCGGGGGGCACAGATACGCAGTATTTT CASSLLAGGTDTQYF
TRBJ1-1 TRBV9 - - TGTGCCAGCAGCTCTCTGGGGCGAGACAGGAACACTGAAGCTTTCTTT CASSSLGRDRNTEAFF
TRBJ2-1 TRBV28 TRBD2 - TGTGCCAGCAGTTGGGGGGGGTACAATGAGCAGTTCTTC CASSWGGYNEQFF
TRBJ1-1 TRBV19 - once TGTGCCAGTTCCATTACGTCATACCTGAACACTGAAGCTTTCTTT CASSITSYLNTEAFF
TRBJ1-2 TRBV19 - - TGTGCCAGTAATTTTCGGCCTAACTATGGCTACACCTTC CASNFRPNYGYTF
TRBJ2-7 TRBV4-2 - - TGTGCCAGCAGCGAAGGGGGCGAGCAGTACTTC CASSEGGEQYF
TRBJ2-5 TRBV7-2 - - TGTGCCAGCAGCTTAGAACTTTCCCCGGCGGGGGCCGGGGGGACCCAGTACTTC CASSLELSPAGAGGTQYF
TRBJ2-1 TRBV7-9 - - TGTGCCAGCAGCTACCCCGGGACCAGCGTCAATGAGCAGTTCTTC CASSYPGTSVNEQFF
TRBJ2-2 TRBV19 TRBD2 - TGTGCCAGTAGTATAGTCGGGGGGGCCGCCGGGGAGCTGTTTTTT CASSIVGGAAGELFF
TRBJ2-1 TRBV5-1 - - TGCGCCAGCAGCTTGTTGCCAGGTAACAATGAGCAGTTCTTC CASSLLPGNNEQFF
TRBJ2-1 TRBV9 - once TGTGCCAGCAGCGCATCGGGGTCCGTAAACTCCTACAATGAGCAGTTCTTC CASSASGSVNSYNEQFF
TRBJ2-5 TRBV11-2 TRBD2 - TGTGCCAGCAGCTTAGGATATCAGGGACTAGCGGGGGAAGAAGAGACCCAGTACTTC CASSLGYQGLAGEEETQYF
TRBJ2-3 TRBV5-6 TRBD2 medium-sized TGTGCCAGCGTGGTAGCGGGAGTCCCAGATACGCAGTATTTT CASVVAGVPDTQYF
TRBJ2-7 TRBV7-7 - - TGTGCCAGCAGCTTAAGCGCGTTGGGCGAGCAGTACTTC CASSLSALGEQYF
TRBJ1-1 TRBV7-2 TRBD1 once TGTGCCAGCAGCCTTCTAGGACAGGTCTCATTGGATACTGAAGCTTTCTTT CASSLLGQVSLDTEAFF
TRBJ2-1 TRBV7-2 TRBD1 few TGTGCCAGCAGCAAGGACAGGGCCCTGGGGAATGAGCAGTTCTTC CASSKDRALGNEQFF
TRBJ1-5 TRBV2 - - TGTGCCAGCAGTGAGTTTGAGGCGGGTAGCAATCAGCCCCAGCATTTT CASSEFEAGSNQPQHF
TRBJ2-5 TRBV11-2 - - TGTGCCAGCAGCCCCTTAGGGGCTAGCGAGTACCAAGAGACCCAGTACTTC CASSPLGASEYQETQYF
TRBJ1-2 TRBV28 - - TGTGCCAGCAAACAGTTAAACTATGGCTACACCTTC CASKQLNYGYTF
TRBJ2-2 TRBV9 - once TGTGCCAGCAGCGTAGCGGGGAACACCGGGGAGCTGTTTTTT CASSVAGNTGELFF
TRBJ2-3 TRBV6-6 TRBD1 - TGTGCCAGCAGTTATAGCCGGGACAGGGACGCAGATACGCAGTATTTT CASSYSRDRDADTQYF
TRBJ1-3 TRBV11-1 - few TGTGCCAGCAGCTTTCCGGGATCTGGAAACACCATATATTTT CASSFPGSGNTIYF
TRBJ2-2 TRBV7-9 - - TGTGCCAGCAGCCTATGGGGCGGGGAGCTGTTTTTT CASSLWGGELFF
TRBJ1-1 TRBV6-1 - few TGTGCCAGCAGTGAAAACAGCCCAATAGTGGCTTTCTTT CASSENSPIVAFF
TRBJ1-3 TRBV5-1 - - TGCGCCAGCAGCTTGGAGGGATCTGGAAACACCATATATTTT CASSLEGSGNTIYF
TRBJ2-3 TRBV21-1 - - TGTGCCAGCAGCAAAGAGGAGAGGGACAGGGGGCCTCCGGGTACGCAGTATTTT CASSKEERDRGPPGTQYF
TRBJ1-5 TRBV5-1 - - TGCGCCAGCAGTTTACAGGGAAGCAATCAGCCCCAGCATTTT CASSLQGSNQPQHF
TRBJ2-4 TRBV2 TRBD2 - TGTGCCAGCAGTGAAGGTGCGGGGGGGACCAGCATTCAGTACTTC CASSEGAGGTSIQYF
TRBJ1-4 TRBV28 TRBD1 once TGTGCCAGCAGGGCGACAGGGTCGTATGAAAAACTGTTTTTT CASRATGSYEKLFF
TRBJ1-1 TRBV28 - - TGTGCCAGCAACCCCCGGCGGGGGAACACTGAAGCTTTCTTT CASNPRRGNTEAFF
TRBJ2-1 TRBV28 - few TGTGCCAGCAGCTCCTACCAGATAGGCAATGAGCAGTTCTTC CASSSYQIGNEQFF
TRBJ2-2 TRBV7-8 - few TGTGCCAGCAGCTTAGGGAGGGCCGGGGAGCTGTTTTTT CASSLGRAGELFF
TRBJ2-3 TRBV7-2 TRBD2 - TGTGCCAGCAGCTTTGGGACTAGCAGGGAGGCGCAGTATTTT CASSFGTSREAQYF
TRBJ2-2 TRBV7-2 TRBD2 - TGTGCCAGCAGCTTAGCTCCTAGCGGGATCGCCGGGGAGCTGTTTTTT CASSLAPSGIAGELFF
TRBJ2-6 TRBV4-3 - - TGCGCCAGCAGCCAAGACCGGGGGTCTGGGGCCAACGTCCTGACTTTC CASSQDRGSGANVLTF
TRBJ2-7 TRBV2 - - TGTGCCAGCAGGGGGGGCCACTACGAGCAGTACTTC CASRGGHYEQYF
TRBJ2-7 TRBV11-1 TRBD1 - TGTGCCAGCAGTCCCGGGACAGGGAACGGCGAGCAGTACTTC CASSPGTGNGEQYF
TRBJ2-5 TRBV19 - once TGTGCCACGTTGGGGGAAGAGACCCAGTACTTC CATLGEETQYF
TRBJ1-5 TRBV27 - - TGTGCCAGCAGTACTTACGGAGGGTCCAATCAGCCCCAGCATTTT CASSTYGGSNQPQHF
TRBJ1-2 TRBV5-6 - - TGTGCCAGCAGCTTTGATGGAGTCCCCAGCGGCTACACCTTC CASSFDGVPSGYTF
TRBJ2-5 TRBV7-9 - - TGTGCCAGCAACAGTTACATCCAAGAGACCCAGTACTTC CASNSYIQETQYF
TRBJ2-1 TRBV4-1 - - TGCGCCAGCAGCCAAGATACCGTGCGAAATGAGCAGTTCTTC CASSQDTVRNEQFF
TRBJ1-6 TRBV28 TRBD1 once TGTGCCAGCAGGAGACAGGGGATCGGGAATTCACCCCTCCACTTT CASRRQGIGNSPLHF
TRBJ1-3 TRBV6-1 - - TGTGCCAGCCGCGACGACGCGGCTGGAAACACCATATATTTT CASRDDAAGNTIYF
TRBJ1-1 TRBV6-5 - - TGTGCCAGCCTTAGGCGGAGGGGCGGGACTGAAGCTTTCTTT CASLRRRGGTEAFF